A single T cell receptor (beta chain) is shown here with its context. It has no known antigen specificity. The junction does not match germline at one end; this may be a read error. TCRbeta CDR3 regions were amplified from genomic DNA by means of the immunoSEQ Assay, a bias-controlled multiplex PCR. The paper's data handling went like this. The number of nucleated cells in each sample was estimated by amplification of reference gene primers within the assay. Sequence reads were collapsed and filtered to measure the absolute abundance of every unique TCRbeta CDR3 rearrangement. Productive Simpson clonality was computed per sample as the square root of Simpson's diversity index over productive rearrangements. Sourced from immuneACCESS, this table was stored by TCRdb with only in-frame sequences that have V and J called. A share of the clones is absent; for the studies checked, an unresolved V gene accounts for under half, and the remainder has no known explanation. V, J and clone size are those of that table, while D and trimming were read from the DNA. The sample includes around 310,000 clones, with approximately 89% observed a single time. The ten largest clones represent roughly a tenth of the sample.

In the prospective study, participants were about 18 to 95 years old, resided in about two dozen geographic areas of the United States, and were enrolled through a virtual design. In the prospective study, participants were assigned to cohorts based on the clinical history participants reported in a screening survey and a study questionnaire. ImmuneRACE Cohort 3 recovered participants were defined by two consecutive negative NP/OP PCR tests, healthcare professional clearance, or symptom resolution. Mobile phlebotomists in the prospective study collected whole blood, serum and a nasopharyngeal or oropharyngeal swab from every participant. Participants in the prospective study had the option to provide additional blood draws and questionnaires over a roughly 2-month period. Prospective study blood samples were shipped either frozen or at room temperature before DNA extraction. This entry comes from a study of blood T cell repertoires in COVID-19 (dated by TCRdb to between 2020 and 2021). About the study as a whole: The collaborator samples originated in the United States, Italy and Spain and spanned the acute and convalescent phases of COVID-19. The sample metadata nearly always contained a de-identified subject ID, COVID-19 status, age in years and sex. Subjects who had been exposed to COVID-19, were actively infected with it, or had recovered from it provided the deeply sampled blood TCRbeta repertoires that made up the dataset. The repertoires were made available in a free public database intended to serve as a resource for research on the immune response to SARS-CoV-2. The material from the prospective study consisted of cDNA or gDNA derived from T cells, B-cell-depleted T cells, or PBMCs. HLA class I and class II types, where available, came from metadata supplied by the sample provider rather than from assay-based typing. Samples came from the ongoing ImmuneRACE study (first 160 participants) plus 1,254 subjects from 6 global collaborators.

The CDR3 runs 15 amino acids, cysteine and phenylalanine included. Only the CDR3 portion is preserved as DNA: 45 bases, with reading frame beginning at the first base. From a lookup of the germline V gene, CDR1 and CDR2 are SGHDT and YYEEEE. The research as a whole found: Clinical and demographic metadata were provided uncurated, with the amount varying by source and participant.

This receptor chain uses TRBV5-6 and TRBJ1-1; the D gene cannot be named for sure. The specimen was PBMCs or T cells enriched from blood (not recorded which). The receptor was isolated from a woman younger than 45 who had recovered from COVID-19. At the DNA level, the sequence is TGTACCAGCAGTCTCCCCGTGGCAGGAAACACTGAAGCTTTCTTT. Translated, this gives CTSSLPVAGNTEAFF.